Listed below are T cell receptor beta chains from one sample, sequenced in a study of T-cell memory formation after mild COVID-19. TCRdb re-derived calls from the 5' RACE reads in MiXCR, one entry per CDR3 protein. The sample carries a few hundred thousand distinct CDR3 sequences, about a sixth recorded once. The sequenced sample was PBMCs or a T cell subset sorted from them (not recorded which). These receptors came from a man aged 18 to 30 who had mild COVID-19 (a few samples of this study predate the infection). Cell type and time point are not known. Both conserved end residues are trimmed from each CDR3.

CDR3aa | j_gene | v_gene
SVTGQGYTEAF | TRBJ1-1 | TRBV29-1
ASSLGTGPYSGNTIY | TRBJ1-3 | TRBV5-1
ASSLEPLRMNTEAF | TRBJ1-1 | TRBV5-6
ASSLSRPNLNEQF | TRBJ2-1 | TRBV5-7
ASSPTLGQGGEKLF | TRBJ1-4 | TRBV18
SAGSGEDTQY | TRBJ2-3 | TRBV20-1
ASSVGQGNSPLH | TRBJ1-6 | TRBV2
ASSLVGTASNQPQH | TRBJ1-5 | TRBV27
SVEWLAGFEQF | TRBJ2-1 | TRBV29-1
SARGGGATEAF | TRBJ1-1 | TRBV20-1
ASSPGDRGWGNSPLH | TRBJ1-6 | TRBV5-1